This T cell receptor (beta chain) was sequenced during a study of monozygotic twins with inflammatory bowel disease. Whole blood served as the source of total RNA, and no T cell sorting took place. The CDR3 covers 14 residues. The germline CDR1 and CDR2 sequences are SEHNR and FQNEAQ (reference sequence). As regards this clonotype: The target antigen is unknown.

Regarding the study as a whole: Especially with disease activity, IBD patients shared fewer clonotypes with others than healthy twins did. The analysis did not separate different T cell subtypes.

TCRdb re-analyzed the 5' RACE reads; it lists each CDR3 protein once, without DNA. The sample data list a few hundred thousand distinct CDR3 sequences. Sequencing input: blood. The chain carries TRBV7-9 and TRBJ2-5; absent DNA, TCRdb's TRBD2 call cannot be checked. This clonotype originated in a human donor with ulcerative colitis or Crohn's disease, or a healthy co-twin of an affected twin (not recorded which). CDR3 residues: CASSRRTSGETQYF.